One sample yielded the 12 T cell receptor beta chains listed below, sequenced in a study of cytomegalovirus exposure and HLA in healthy donors. The PCR had 60 Vbeta and 13 Jbeta primers. Data came from immunoSEQ multiplex PCR; TCRdb stores just in-frame clones and leaves some out. The sample gives some 100,000 clones, roughly 83% of which show up once; around 3.5% is in the top ten. Sample: PBMCs. All receptors derive from a male donor in good health and CMV-seropositive.

This clone was detected only a few times. This chain connects TRBV5-5 to TRBJ1-3; D not resolved. Germline V gene lookup returns CDR1 SGHKS and CDR2 YYEKEE (reference sequence). The germline V and J ends were trimmed by 0 bases and 2 bases, with 3 bases remaining between them. The CDR3 loop spans 13 amino acids. The CDR3 DNA reads as TGTGCCAGCAGCTTGGTAGCTGGAAACACCATATATTTT. Translated, it gives CASSLVAGNTIYF.

The chain has TRBV7-2 and TRBJ1-1; the D is unclear. With 3 bases removed from V and 3 bases from J, the gap between germline ends came to 14 bases. Germline V lookup: CDR1 SGHTA, CDR2 FQGNSA. CDR3 size: 15 residues. The CDR3 coding sequence is TGTGCCAGCAGCTTCTCCCCACACGGGGACACTGAAGCTTTCTTT. It yields the protein CASSFSPHGDTEAFF.

The gene calls are TRBV2 and TRBJ1-1, with D perhaps TRBD1 (5 bases). V dropped 7 bases and J dropped 4 bases, with 13 bases sitting between them. Per the germline V gene, CDR1 is SNHLY and CDR2 is FYNNEI. CDR3 length equals 13 residues. The CDR3 sequence is CASTVGEGTEAFF. The CDR3 coding sequence is TGTGCCAGCACGGTGGGGGAGGGCACTGAAGCTTTCTTT.

There are a few counts of this clone. The chain employs TRBV6-1 and TRBJ1-6; D unclear. V was cut by 10 bases and J by 10 bases, with 17 bases left in between. In germline, CDR1 is MNHNS, CDR2 SASEGT. This CDR3 has 13 residues. The CDR3 DNA sequence: TGTGCCACCACGGAGGGAAGTAGATCACCCCTCCACTTT. This encodes CATTEGSRSPLHF.

The V and J genes are TRBV6-1 and TRBJ1-5; D perhaps matches TRBD1 (5 bases). V lost 6 bases and J lost 2, with 14 bases in between. The CDR3 sequence is 15 residues long. Germline V lookup: CDR1 MNHNS, CDR2 SASEGT. The DNA for the CDR3 is TGTGCCAGCAGAAACAGGCAGTGGCGCAATCAGCCCCAGCATTTT. This codes for CASRNRQWRNQPQHF.

This clone occurred a few times. The chain couples TRBV5-6 to TRBJ1-2, with D perhaps TRBD1 (6 bases). This CDR3 contains 14 residues. Trimming removed 0 bases from V and 4 bases from J, with 10 bases in between. Germline V gene data show CDR1 as SGHDT and CDR2 as YYEEEE. CDR3 coding DNA: TGTGCCAGCAGCTTGGTGCGGACAGCCTATGGCTACACCTTC. It translates to CASSLVRTAYGYTF.

The chain uses TRBV29-1 and TRBJ2-7; D not resolved. Germline V lookup: CDR1 SQVTM, CDR2 ANQGSEA. The CDR3 has 12 residues. V was pared by 7 bases and J by 6 bases, with 16 bases between. The CDR3 loop is CSADILPGEQYF. Written as DNA, the CDR3 is TGCAGCGCTGACATCCTCCCGGGCGAGCAGTACTTC.

The CDR3 loop reads CASSRPRELPTEAFF. CDR3 nucleotides: TGTGCCAGCAGTAGACCCCGGGAACTACCGACTGAAGCTTTCTTT. The rearrangement joins TRBV6-6 to TRBJ1-1; D is uncertain. Per germline, CDR1 MNHNY and CDR2 SVGAGI (reference sequence). V was shortened by 5 bases and J by 5 bases, with 18 bases between the two germline ends. The CDR3 loop spans 15 amino acids.

The genes are TRBV7-2 and TRBJ1-5, with unresolved D. Between the trimmed V and J ends, which lost 5 bases and 4 bases, there was a span of 9 bases. The CDR3 contains 13 residues. Germline CDR1 is SGHTA and CDR2 is FQGNSA. CDR3 sequence: CASSPYMNQPQHF. The CDR3 DNA follows: TGTGCCAGCAGCCCGTACATGAATCAGCCCCAGCATTTT.

The V gene is TRBV6-6, the J gene TRBJ2-1; 8 bases are a match to TRBD1. Germline lookup yields CDR1 MNHNY and CDR2 SVGAGI (reference sequence). The J segment lost 0 bases and the V segment lost 5 bases, leaving 6 bases of the junction unmatched. The CDR3 is 16 residues long. The CDR3 sequence: CASSTSGTGSYNEQFF. CDR3 coding DNA: TGTGCCAGCAGTACCTCCGGGACAGGCTCCTACAATGAGCAGTTCTTC.

The rearrangement joins TRBV7-9 to TRBJ1-2; D is unresolved. The V gene lost 1 base and the J gene lost 13 bases, with 13 bases spanning the gap. CDR1 and CDR2 from the germline V gene are SEHNR and FQNEAQ (reference sequence). The CDR3 runs 12 residues. This CDR3 is CASSLVRRVSTF. In nucleotides, the CDR3 is TGTGCCAGCAGCTTAGTTCGGAGGGTATCCACCTTC.

This clone turned up a few times. V and J are TRBV5-6 and TRBJ1-1; TRBD1 matches at 7 bases. This CDR3 is 14 amino acids long. In germline, CDR1 is SGHDT, CDR2 YYEEEE. The V segment lost 2 bases and the J segment 5 bases; nucleotides outside the gene matches: 6. The CDR3 DNA reads TGTGCCAGCAGCTTCCTACAGGGGAGAACTGAAGCTTTCTTT. It specifies CASSFLQGRTEAFF.